The clone carrying this T cell receptor beta chain has a count of ten or more. This sample is drawn from a study of blood T cell repertoires in COVID-19. Study as a whole: From the United States, Italy and Spain came samples of acute and convalescent COVID-19. Sources were T cells, B-cell-depleted T cells, or PBMCs; the material itself was cDNA or gDNA.

The ends lost 8 bases at V and 5 bases at J; junction bases unmatched: 13. This CDR3 is built from 16 residues. The germline CDR1 and CDR2 sequences are SNHLY and FYNNEI. Per the original methods: Reference gene primers were amplified, and this amplification served to estimate nucleated cell counts. Using immunoSEQ multiplex PCR, the repertoire was profiled, and TCRdb retains in-frame clones only, with some absent. D and trimming were read from the DNA, whereas the V and J calls and clone size are those reported in that table. This sample has over 200,000 clones, with under 90% found just once. V usage is TRBV2 and J usage is TRBJ1-2, with TRBD1 identical over 11 bases. The sequencing sample was made of peripheral blood. The TCR comes from a woman aged 80 or over with active or convalescent COVID-19. The CDR3 nucleotides are TGTGCCAGCGGACAGGGGGCCTTTTCCTTCGGGTATGGCTACACCTTC. Protein: CASGQGAFSFGYGYTF.